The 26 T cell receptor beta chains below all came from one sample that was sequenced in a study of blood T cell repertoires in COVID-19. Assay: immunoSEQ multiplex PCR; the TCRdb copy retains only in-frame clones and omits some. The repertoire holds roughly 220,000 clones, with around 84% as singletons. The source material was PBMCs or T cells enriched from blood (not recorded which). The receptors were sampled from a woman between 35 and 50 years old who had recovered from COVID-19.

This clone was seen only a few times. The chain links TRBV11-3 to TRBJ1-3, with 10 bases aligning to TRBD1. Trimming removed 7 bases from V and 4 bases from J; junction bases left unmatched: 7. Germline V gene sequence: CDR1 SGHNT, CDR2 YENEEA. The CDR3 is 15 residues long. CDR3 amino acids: CASTKDRGRGNTIYF. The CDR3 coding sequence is TGTGCCAGCACAAAAGACAGGGGGCGCGGAAACACCATATATTTT.

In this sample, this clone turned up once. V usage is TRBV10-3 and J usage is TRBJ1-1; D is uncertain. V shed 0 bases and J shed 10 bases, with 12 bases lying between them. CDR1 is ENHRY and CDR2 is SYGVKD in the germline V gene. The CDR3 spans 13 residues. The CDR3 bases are TGTGCCATCAGTGAGTCTCCGGGGTTCGGAGCTTTCTTT. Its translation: CAISESPGFGAFF.

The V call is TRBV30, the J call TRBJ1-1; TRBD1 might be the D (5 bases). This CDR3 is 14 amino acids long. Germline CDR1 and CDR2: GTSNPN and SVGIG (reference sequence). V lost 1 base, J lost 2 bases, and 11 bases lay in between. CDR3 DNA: TGTGCCTGGAGTGAGGCCAGGGTTAACACTGAAGCTTTCTTT. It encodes CAWSEARVNTEAFF. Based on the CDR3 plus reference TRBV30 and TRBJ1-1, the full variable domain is SQTIHQWPATLVQPVGSPLSLECTVEGTSNPNLYWYRQAAGRGLQLLFYSVGIGQISSEVPQNLSASRPQDRQFILSSKKLLLSDSGFYLCAWSEARVNTEAFFGQGTRLTVV.

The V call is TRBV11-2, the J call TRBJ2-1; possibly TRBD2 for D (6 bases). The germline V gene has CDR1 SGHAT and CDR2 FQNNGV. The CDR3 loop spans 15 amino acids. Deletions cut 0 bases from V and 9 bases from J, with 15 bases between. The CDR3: CASSLDPLARGEQFF. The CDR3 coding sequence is TGTGCCAGCAGCTTAGATCCACTAGCCCGCGGTGAGCAGTTCTTC.

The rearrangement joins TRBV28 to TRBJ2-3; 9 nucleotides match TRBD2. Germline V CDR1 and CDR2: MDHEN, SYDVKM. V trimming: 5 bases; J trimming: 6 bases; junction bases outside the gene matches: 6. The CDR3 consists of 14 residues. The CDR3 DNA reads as TGTGCCAGCAGTGTAGCGGGAGTCGGGGATACGCAGTATTTT. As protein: CASSVAGVGDTQYF. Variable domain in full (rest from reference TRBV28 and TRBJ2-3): DVKVTQSSRYLVKRTGEKVFLECVQDMDHENMFWYRQDPGLGLRLIYFSYDVKMKEKGDIPEGYSVSREKKERFSLILESASTNQTSMYLCASSVAGVGDTQYFGPGTRLTVL.

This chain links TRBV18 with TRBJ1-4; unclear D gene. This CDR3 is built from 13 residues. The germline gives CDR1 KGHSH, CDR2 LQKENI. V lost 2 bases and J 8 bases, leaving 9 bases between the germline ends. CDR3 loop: CASSPGSSEKLFF. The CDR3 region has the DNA TGTGCCAGCTCACCAGGGAGCAGCGAAAAACTGTTTTTT.

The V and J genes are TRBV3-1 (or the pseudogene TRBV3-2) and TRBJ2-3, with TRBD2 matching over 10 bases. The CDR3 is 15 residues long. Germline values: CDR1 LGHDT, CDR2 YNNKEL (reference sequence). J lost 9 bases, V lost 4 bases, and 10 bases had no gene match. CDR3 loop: CASSLRLAGVLTQYF. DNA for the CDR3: TGTGCCAGCAGCCTGAGACTAGCGGGCGTATTAACGCAGTATTTT.

The CDR3 spells CAWSTGGASSSPLHF. DNA for the CDR3: TGTGCCTGGAGTACGGGGGGCGCGTCATCGTCACCCCTCCACTTT. The V gene is TRBV30, the J gene TRBJ1-6; D might be TRBD1 (6 bases). Germline CDR1 reads GTSNPN; CDR2 reads SVGIG (reference sequence). This CDR3 has 15 residues. Trimming pared 2 bases from V and 10 bases from J, leaving 18 bases between.

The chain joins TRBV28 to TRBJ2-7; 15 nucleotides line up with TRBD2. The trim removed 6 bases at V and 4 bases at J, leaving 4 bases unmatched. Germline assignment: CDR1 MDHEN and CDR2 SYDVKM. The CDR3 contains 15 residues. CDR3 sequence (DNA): TGTGCCAGCAGCTGGGGACTAGCGGGAGGTTACGAGCAGTACTTC. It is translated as CASSWGLAGGYEQYF.

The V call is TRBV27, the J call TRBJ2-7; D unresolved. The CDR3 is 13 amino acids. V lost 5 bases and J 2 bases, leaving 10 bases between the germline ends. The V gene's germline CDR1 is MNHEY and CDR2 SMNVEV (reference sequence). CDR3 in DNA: TGTGCCAGCAGTGTCGGTGGTACCTACGAGCAGTACGTC. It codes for CASSVGGTYEQYV.

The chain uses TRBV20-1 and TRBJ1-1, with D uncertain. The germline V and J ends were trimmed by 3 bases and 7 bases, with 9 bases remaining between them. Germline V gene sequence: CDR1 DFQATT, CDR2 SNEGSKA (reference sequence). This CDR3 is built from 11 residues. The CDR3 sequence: CSASFMSEAFF. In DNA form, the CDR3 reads TGCAGTGCTAGTTTCATGAGTGAAGCTTTCTTT.

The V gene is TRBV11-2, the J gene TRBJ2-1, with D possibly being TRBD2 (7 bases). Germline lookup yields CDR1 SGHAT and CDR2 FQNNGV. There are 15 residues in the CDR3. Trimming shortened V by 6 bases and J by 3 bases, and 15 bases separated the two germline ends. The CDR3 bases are TGTGCCAGCAGAGGGGGGGATAGCGGCTACAATGAGCAGTTCTTC. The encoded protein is CASRGGDSGYNEQFF.

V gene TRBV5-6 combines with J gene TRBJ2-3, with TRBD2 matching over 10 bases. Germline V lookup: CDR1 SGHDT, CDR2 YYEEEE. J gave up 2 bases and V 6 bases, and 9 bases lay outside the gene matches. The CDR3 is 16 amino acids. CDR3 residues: CASTLGLAGATDTQYF. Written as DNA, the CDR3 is TGTGCCAGCACCTTAGGGCTAGCGGGGGCCACAGATACGCAGTATTTT.

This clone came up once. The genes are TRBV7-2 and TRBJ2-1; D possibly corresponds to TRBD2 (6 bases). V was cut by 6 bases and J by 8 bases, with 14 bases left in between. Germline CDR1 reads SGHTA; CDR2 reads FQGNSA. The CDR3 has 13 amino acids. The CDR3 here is CASRRGAFDEQFF. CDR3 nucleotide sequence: TGTGCCAGCAGGCGCGGGGCCTTCGATGAGCAGTTCTTC.

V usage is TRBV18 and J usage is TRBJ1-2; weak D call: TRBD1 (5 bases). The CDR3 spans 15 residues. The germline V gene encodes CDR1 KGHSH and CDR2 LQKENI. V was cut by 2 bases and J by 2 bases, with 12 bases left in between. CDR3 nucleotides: TGTGCCAGCTCACCAATAGGGGACTTCAACTATGGCTACACCTTC. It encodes CASSPIGDFNYGYTF.

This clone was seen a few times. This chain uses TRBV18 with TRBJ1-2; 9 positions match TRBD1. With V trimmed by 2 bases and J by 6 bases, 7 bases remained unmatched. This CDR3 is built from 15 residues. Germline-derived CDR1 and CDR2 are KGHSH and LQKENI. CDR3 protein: CASSPGAGDRDGYTF. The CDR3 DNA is TGTGCCAGCTCACCAGGTGCCGGGGACAGGGATGGCTACACCTTC.

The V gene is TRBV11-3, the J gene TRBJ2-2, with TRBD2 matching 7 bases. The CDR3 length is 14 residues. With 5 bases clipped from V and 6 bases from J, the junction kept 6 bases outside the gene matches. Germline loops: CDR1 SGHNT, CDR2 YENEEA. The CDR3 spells CASSPDLAAGELFF. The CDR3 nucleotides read TGTGCCAGCAGCCCGGATCTAGCGGCCGGGGAGCTGTTTTTT. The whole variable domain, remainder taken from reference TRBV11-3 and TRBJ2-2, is EAGVVQSPRYKIIEKKQPVAFWCNPISGHNTLYWYLQNLGQGPELLIRYENEEAVDDSQLPKDRFSAERLKGVDSTLKIQPAELGDSAVYLCASSPDLAAGELFFGEGSRLTVL.

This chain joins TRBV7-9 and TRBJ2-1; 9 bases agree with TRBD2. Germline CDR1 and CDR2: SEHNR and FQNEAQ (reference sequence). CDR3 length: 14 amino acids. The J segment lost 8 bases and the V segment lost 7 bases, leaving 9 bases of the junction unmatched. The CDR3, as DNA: TGTGCCAGCACCTACGGACTAGCGCTGGATGAGCAGTTCTTC. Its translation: CASTYGLALDEQFF.

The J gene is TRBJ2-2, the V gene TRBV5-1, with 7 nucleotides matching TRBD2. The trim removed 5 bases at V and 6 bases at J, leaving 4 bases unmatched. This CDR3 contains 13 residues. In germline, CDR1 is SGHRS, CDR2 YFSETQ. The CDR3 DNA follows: TGCGCCAGCAGTGGGCGGGAGTCCGGGGAGCTGTTTTTT. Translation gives CASSGRESGELFF. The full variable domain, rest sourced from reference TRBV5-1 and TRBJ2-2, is KAGVTQTPRYLIKTRGQQVTLSCSPISGHRSVSWYQQTPGQGLQFLFEYFSETQRNKGNFPGRFSGRQFSNSRSEMNVSTLELGDSALYLCASSGRESGELFFGEGSRLTVL.

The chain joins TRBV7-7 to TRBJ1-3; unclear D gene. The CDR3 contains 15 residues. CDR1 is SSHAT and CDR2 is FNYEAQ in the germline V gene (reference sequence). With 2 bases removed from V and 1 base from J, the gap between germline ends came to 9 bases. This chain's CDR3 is CASSLSLNSGNTIYF. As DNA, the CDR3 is TGTGCCAGCAGCTTAAGCTTGAATTCTGGAAACACCATATATTTT.

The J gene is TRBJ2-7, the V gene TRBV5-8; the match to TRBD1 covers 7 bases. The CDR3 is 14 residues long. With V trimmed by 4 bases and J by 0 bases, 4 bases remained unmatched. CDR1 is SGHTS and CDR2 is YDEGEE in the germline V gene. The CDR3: CASSPRQGSYEQYV. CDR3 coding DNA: TGTGCCAGCAGCCCTAGACAGGGCTCCTACGAGCAGTACGTC.

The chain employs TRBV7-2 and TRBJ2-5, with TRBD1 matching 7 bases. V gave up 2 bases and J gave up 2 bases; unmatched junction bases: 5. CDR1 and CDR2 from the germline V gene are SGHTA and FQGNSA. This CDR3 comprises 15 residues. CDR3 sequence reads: CASSLSGTVQETQYF. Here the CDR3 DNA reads TGTGCCAGCAGCTTATCTGGGACAGTGCAAGAGACCCAGTACTTC.

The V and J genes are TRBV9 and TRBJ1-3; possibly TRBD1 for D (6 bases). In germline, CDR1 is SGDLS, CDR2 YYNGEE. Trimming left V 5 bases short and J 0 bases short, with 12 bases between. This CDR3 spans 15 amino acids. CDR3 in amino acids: CASSLGHLSGNTIYF. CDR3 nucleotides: TGTGCCAGCAGTCTGGGACATCTCTCTGGAAACACCATATATTTT.

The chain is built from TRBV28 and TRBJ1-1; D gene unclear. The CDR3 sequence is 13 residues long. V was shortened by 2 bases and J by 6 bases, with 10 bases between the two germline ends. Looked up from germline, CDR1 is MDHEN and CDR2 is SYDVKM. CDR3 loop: CASSLHERPEAFF. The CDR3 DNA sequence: TGTGCCAGCAGTTTACATGAGAGGCCTGAAGCTTTCTTT. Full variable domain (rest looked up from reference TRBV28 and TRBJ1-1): DVKVTQSSRYLVKRTGEKVFLECVQDMDHENMFWYRQDPGLGLRLIYFSYDVKMKEKGDIPEGYSVSREKKERFSLILESASTNQTSMYLCASSLHERPEAFFGQGTRLTVV.

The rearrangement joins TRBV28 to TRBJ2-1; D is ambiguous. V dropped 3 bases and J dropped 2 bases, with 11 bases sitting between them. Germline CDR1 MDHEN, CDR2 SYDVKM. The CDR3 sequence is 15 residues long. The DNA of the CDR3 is TGTGCCAGCAGTTTTTTATTAGTCCCCTACAATGAGCAGTTCTTC. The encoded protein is CASSFLLVPYNEQFF.

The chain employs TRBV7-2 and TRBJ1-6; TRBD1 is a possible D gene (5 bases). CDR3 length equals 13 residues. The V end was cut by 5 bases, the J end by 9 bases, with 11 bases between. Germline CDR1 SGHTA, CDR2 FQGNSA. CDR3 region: CASSPQGSSPLHF. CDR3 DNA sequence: TGTGCCAGCAGCCCCCAGGGATCTTCACCCCTCCACTTT.